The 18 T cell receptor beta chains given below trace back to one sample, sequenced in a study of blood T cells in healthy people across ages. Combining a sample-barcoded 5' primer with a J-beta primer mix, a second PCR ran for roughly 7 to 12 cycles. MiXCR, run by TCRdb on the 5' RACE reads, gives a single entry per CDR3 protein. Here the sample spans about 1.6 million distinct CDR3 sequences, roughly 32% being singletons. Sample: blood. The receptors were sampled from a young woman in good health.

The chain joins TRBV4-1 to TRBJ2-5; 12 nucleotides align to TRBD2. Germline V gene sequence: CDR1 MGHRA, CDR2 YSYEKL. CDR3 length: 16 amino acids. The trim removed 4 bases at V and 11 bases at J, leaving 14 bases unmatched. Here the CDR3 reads CASSPSLTSGSGEQYF. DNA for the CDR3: TGCGCCAGCAGCCCTTCCCTGACTAGCGGGAGTGGTGAGCAGTACTTC.

CDR3 in amino acids: CASRKPTGGEQYF. CDR3 sequence (DNA): TGTGCCAGCAGGAAACCGACGGGGGGCGAGCAGTACTTC. This chain joins TRBV28 and TRBJ2-5; 7 bases agree with TRBD2. The J call is uncertain, as TRBJ2-7 better fits the DNA end. Germline loops: CDR1 MDHEN, CDR2 SYDVKM. The CDR3 is made up of 13 amino acids.

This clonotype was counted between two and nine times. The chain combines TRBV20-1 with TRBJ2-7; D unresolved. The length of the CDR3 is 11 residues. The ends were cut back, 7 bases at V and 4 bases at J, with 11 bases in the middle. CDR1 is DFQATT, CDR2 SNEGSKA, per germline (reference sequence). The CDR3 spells CSGVRSYEQYF. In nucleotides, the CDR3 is TGCAGTGGTGTTCGGTCTTACGAGCAGTACTTC.

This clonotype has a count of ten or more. CDR3 loop: CASSSFDRYSYEQYF. The CDR3 DNA follows: TGTGCCAGCAGCTCCTTTGACAGGTACTCCTACGAGCAGTACTTC. This chain joins TRBV28 and TRBJ2-7, with D possibly being TRBD1 (6 bases). The germline CDR1 and CDR2 sequences are MDHEN and SYDVKM. CDR3 size: 15 residues. V lost 6 bases, J lost 0 bases, and 15 bases lay in between. The full variable domain, its missing parts supplied by reference TRBV28 and TRBJ2-7, is DVKVTQSSRYLVKRTGEKVFLECVQDMDHENMFWYRQDPGLGLRLIYFSYDVKMKEKGDIPEGYSVSREKKERFSLILESASTNQTSMYLCASSSFDRYSYEQYFGPGTRLTVT.

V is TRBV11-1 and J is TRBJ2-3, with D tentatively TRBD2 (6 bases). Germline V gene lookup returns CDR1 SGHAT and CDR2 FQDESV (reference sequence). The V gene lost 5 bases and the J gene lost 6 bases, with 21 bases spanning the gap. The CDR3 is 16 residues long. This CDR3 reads CASSRGGTAIQDTQYF. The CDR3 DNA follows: TGTGCCAGCAGCCGTGGCGGGACCGCTATTCAGGATACGCAGTATTTT.

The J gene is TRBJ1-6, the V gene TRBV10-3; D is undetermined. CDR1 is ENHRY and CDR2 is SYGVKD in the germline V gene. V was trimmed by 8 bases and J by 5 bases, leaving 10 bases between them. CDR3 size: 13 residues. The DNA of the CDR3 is TGTGCCATCGCCCCTTGGGATAATTCACCCCTCCACTTT. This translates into CAIAPWDNSPLHF.

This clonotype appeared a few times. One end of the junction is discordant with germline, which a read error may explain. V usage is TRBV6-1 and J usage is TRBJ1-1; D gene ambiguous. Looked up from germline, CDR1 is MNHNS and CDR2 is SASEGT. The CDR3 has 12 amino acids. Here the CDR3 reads CAGSQTGTEAFF. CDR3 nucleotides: TGTGCCGGCAGCCAAACCGGTACTGAAGCTTTCTTT.

CDR3 nucleotide sequence: TGTGCCAGCAGTTTGTTTAGCCGCCAGAACACCGGGGAGCTGTTTTTT. Translated, it gives CASSLFSRQNTGELFF. The chain carries TRBV12-3 or TRBV12-4 and TRBJ2-2; D is unclear. V was shortened by 3 bases and J by 1 base, with 12 bases between the two germline ends. This CDR3 region has 16 residues.

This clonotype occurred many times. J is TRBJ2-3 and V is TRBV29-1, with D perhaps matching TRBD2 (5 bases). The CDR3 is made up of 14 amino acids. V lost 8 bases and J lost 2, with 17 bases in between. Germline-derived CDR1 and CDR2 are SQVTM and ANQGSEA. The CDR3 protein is CSSQELAFTDTQYF. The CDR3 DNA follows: TGCAGCTCTCAAGAGCTAGCTTTCACAGATACGCAGTATTTT.

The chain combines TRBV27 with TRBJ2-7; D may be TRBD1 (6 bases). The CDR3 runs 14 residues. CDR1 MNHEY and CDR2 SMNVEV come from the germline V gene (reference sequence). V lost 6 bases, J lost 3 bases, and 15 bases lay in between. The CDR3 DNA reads TGTGCCAGCAGGGCTGGGACAAGAAGCTACGAGCAGTACTTC. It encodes CASRAGTRSYEQYF.

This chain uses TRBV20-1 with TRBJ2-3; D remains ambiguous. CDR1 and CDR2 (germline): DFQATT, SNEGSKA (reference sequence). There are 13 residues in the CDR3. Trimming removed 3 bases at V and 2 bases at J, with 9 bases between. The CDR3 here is CSARQIATDTQYF. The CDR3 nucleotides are TGCAGTGCTAGGCAGATAGCCACAGATACGCAGTATTTT.

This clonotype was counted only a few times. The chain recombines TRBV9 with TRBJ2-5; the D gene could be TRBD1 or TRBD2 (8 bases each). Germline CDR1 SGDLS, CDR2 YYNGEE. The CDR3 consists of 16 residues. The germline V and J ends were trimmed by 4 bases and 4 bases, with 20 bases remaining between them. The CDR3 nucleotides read TGTGCCAGCAGCCCCCGGGTAGCGGGGACAGGAGAGACCCAGTACTTC. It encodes CASSPRVAGTGETQYF.

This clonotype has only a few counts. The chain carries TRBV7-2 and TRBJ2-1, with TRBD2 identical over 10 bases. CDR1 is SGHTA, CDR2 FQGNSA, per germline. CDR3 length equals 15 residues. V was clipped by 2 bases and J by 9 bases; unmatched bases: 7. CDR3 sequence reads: CASSLSGRAFGEQFF. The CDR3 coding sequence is TGTGCCAGCAGCTTAAGCGGGAGGGCCTTTGGTGAGCAGTTCTTC. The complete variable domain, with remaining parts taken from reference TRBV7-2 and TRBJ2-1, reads GAGVSQSPSNKVTEKGKDVELRCDPISGHTALYWYRQSLGQGLEFLIYFQGNSAPDKSGLPSDRFSAERTGGSVSTLTIQRTQQEDSAVYLCASSLSGRAFGEQFFGPGTRLTVL.

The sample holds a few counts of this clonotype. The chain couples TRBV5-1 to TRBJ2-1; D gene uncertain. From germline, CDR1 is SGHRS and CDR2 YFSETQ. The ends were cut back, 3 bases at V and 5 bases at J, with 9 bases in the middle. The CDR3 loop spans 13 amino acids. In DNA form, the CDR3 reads TGCGCCAGCAGCTACATAGTCAACAATGAGCAGTTCTTC. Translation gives CASSYIVNNEQFF.

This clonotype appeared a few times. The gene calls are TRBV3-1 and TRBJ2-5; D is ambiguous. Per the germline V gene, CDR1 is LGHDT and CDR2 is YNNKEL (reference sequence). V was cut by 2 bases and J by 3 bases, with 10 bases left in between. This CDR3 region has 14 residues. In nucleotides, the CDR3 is TGTGCCAGCAGCCAAAGAGGAGTCGAAGAGACCCAGTACTTC. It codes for CASSQRGVEETQYF.

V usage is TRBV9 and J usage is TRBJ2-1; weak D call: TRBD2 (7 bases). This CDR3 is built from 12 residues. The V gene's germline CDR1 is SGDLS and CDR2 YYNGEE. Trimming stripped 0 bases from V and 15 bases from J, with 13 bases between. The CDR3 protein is CASSVVEGGLFF. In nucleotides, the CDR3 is TGTGCCAGCAGCGTAGTTGAGGGGGGGCTGTTCTTC.

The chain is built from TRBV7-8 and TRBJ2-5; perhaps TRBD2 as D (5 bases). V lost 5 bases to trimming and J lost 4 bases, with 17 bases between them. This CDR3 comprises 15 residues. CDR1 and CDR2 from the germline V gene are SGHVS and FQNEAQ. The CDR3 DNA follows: TGTGCCAGCAGCCCCGGCGAGATACGGGGAGAGACCCAGTACTTC. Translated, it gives CASSPGEIRGETQYF.

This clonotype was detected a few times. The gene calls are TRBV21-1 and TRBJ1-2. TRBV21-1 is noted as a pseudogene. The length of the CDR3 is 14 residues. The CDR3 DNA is TGTGCCAGCAGCAAAGGCCCAATAAACTATGGCTACACCTTC. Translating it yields CASSKGPINYGYTF.